These 4 T cell receptor beta chains originate from one sample sequenced in a study of blood T cell repertoires in COVID-19. Produced via immunoSEQ multiplex PCR; TCRdb's table is partial and in-frame only. The table has about 55,000 clones, more than 80% seen once. Sequenced sample: peripheral blood. The receptor source for this set is an elderly man with acute or convalescent COVID-19.

The V and J genes are TRBV5-6 and TRBJ1-1; D might be TRBD1 (5 bases). CDR3 size: 13 residues. The V end was cut by 2 bases, the J end by 3 bases, with 8 bases between. The V gene's germline CDR1 is SGHDT and CDR2 YYEEEE. In DNA, the CDR3 is TGTGCCAGCAGCTTTTTAGGGGACACTGAAGCTTTCTTT. Protein: CASSFLGDTEAFF.

The chain combines TRBV30 with TRBJ1-4; 10 nucleotides line up with TRBD1. The length of the CDR3 is 16 residues. The trim removed 5 bases at V and 3 bases at J, leaving 9 bases unmatched. Looked up from germline, CDR1 is GTSNPN and CDR2 is SVGIG (reference sequence). The CDR3 loop is CAWDTGTGVSNEKLFF. The CDR3 DNA sequence: TGTGCCTGGGACACCGGGACAGGGGTTTCTAATGAAAAACTGTTTTTT.

This clone has a single count. The chain couples TRBV24-1 to TRBJ1-5, with 8 bases fitting TRBD1. Germline trimming cut 5 bases from V and 4 bases from J; bases unmatched to any gene: 0. CDR3 length equals 13 residues. Germline-derived CDR1 and CDR2 are KGHDR and SFDVKD. CDR3 in DNA: TGTGCCACCAGTGGACAGGGGAATCAGCCCCAGCATTTT. Amino acid sequence: CATSGQGNQPQHF.

This clone was observed once. V usage is TRBV7-8 and J usage is TRBJ2-4; no reliable D call. The V and J ends lost 5 bases and 15 bases respectively, with 23 bases between them. The CDR3 runs to 14 residues. The V gene's germline CDR1 is SGHVS and CDR2 FQNEAQ. CDR3 region: CASSPLEVVGEGYF. DNA for the CDR3: TGTGCCAGCAGCCCTCTTGAGGTAGTAGGTGAAGGGTACTTC.